One sample yielded the 10 T cell receptor beta chains listed below, sequenced in a study of cytomegalovirus exposure and HLA in healthy donors (dated by TCRdb to about 2017). The library was generated by the immunoSEQ multiplex PCR assay. For the multiplex PCR, a mixture combining 60 forward primers for TCR Vbeta segments and 13 reverse primers for TCR Jbeta segments was used. Not all clones reach the TCRdb copy of this immuneACCESS table, which keeps in-frame sequences only. Checked studies attribute under half of the gap to unresolved V genes and leave the rest unexplained. Recorded for this sample are about 130,000 clones; around 80% of them occurred a single time. The ten largest make up about 1.8% of the sample. Sequencing used PBMCs. The receptor source for this set is a middle-aged woman in good health and CMV-seronegative.

Concerning this clone itself: Sequence at one end of the junction differs from germline and may be a read error. This rearrangement joins TRBV6-9 to TRBJ2-7; 9 bases align to TRBD1. The CDR3 covers 15 residues. From germline, CDR1 is MNHGY and CDR2 SVAAGI. The CDR3, as DNA: TGTGTCAGCAGTTATTCCGGGACAGGGAACTACGAGCAGTACTTC. Amino acid sequence: CVSSYSGTGNYEQYF.

This clone was seen only a few times. This chain connects TRBV19 to TRBJ2-7; maybe TRBD2 (6 bases). Trimming cost V 6 bases and J 5 bases, with 20 bases left between them. Looked up from germline, CDR1 is LNHDA and CDR2 is SQIVND (reference sequence). The CDR3 covers 15 residues. The CDR3 DNA reads TGTGCCAGTAGCTGGGCGGAGGGAGATCGGAACGAGCAGTACTTC. Translating gives CASSWAEGDRNEQYF.

In its sample, this clone was seen once. The gene calls are TRBV9 and TRBJ2-3; the match to TRBD2 covers 10 bases. Germline V gives CDR1 SGDLS, CDR2 YYNGEE. The CDR3 contains 15 residues. The V segment lost 2 bases and the J segment 6 bases; nucleotides outside the gene matches: 6. CDR3 in amino acids: CASSVIAGGSDTQYF. The CDR3 region has the DNA TGTGCCAGCAGCGTCATAGCGGGGGGCAGTGATACGCAGTATTTT. The full variable domain, with the rest looked up from reference TRBV9 and TRBJ2-3, is DSGVTQTPKHLITATGQRVTLRCSPRSGDLSVYWYQQSLDQGLQFLIQYYNGEERAKGNILERFSAQQFPDLHSELNLSSLELGDSALYFCASSVIAGGSDTQYFGPGTRLTVL.

The chain recombines TRBV18 with TRBJ2-3, with 8 bases lining up with TRBD2. J gave up 6 bases and V 3 bases, and 5 bases lay outside the gene matches. CDR1 is KGHSH and CDR2 is LQKENI in the germline V gene. The CDR3 extends over 14 amino acids. Here the CDR3 DNA reads TGTGCCAGCTCACCTCTGGGACTAGACGATACGCAGTATTTT. Its protein product is CASSPLGLDDTQYF.

This clone has only one observation. This chain uses TRBV7-2 with TRBJ1-1; D remains unclear. The CDR3 consists of 14 residues. Deletions cut 0 bases from V and 3 bases from J, with 8 bases between. Germline CDR1 is SGHTA and CDR2 is FQGNSA. The CDR3 loop is CASSLALVYTEAFF. CDR3 coding DNA: TGTGCCAGCAGCTTAGCCCTCGTGTACACTGAAGCTTTCTTT.

The chain couples TRBV5-1 to TRBJ2-6; TRBD1 is a possible D gene (6 bases). CDR1 and CDR2 (germline): SGHRS, YFSETQ. The V end was cut by 4 bases, the J end by 2 bases, with 13 bases between. The length of the CDR3 is 16 residues. The DNA for the CDR3 is TGCGCCAGCAGCGAGTCCTCAGGGGCTGGGGCCAACGTCCTGACTTTC. Translating gives CASSESSGAGANVLTF.

The rearrangement joins TRBV30 to TRBJ1-3, with D possibly matching TRBD1 (5 bases). Trimming shortened V by 5 bases and J by 0 bases, and 5 bases separated the two germline ends. Germline loops: CDR1 GTSNPN, CDR2 SVGIG (reference sequence). This CDR3 is 12 amino acids long. The CDR3: CAWDSSGNTIYF. The CDR3 DNA is TGTGCCTGGGACAGCTCTGGAAACACCATATATTTT.

The rearrangement joins TRBV9 to TRBJ1-2, with D maybe TRBD1 (5 bases). With 0 bases removed from V and 3 bases from J, the gap between germline ends came to 9 bases. The CDR3 loop spans 14 amino acids. The germline CDR1 and CDR2 sequences are SGDLS and YYNGEE. The CDR3 region is CASSVGGGDYGYTF. The CDR3 DNA reads as TGTGCCAGCAGCGTAGGCGGGGGTGACTATGGCTACACCTTC.

The rearrangement links TRBV7-2 to TRBJ2-2; 9 bases agree with TRBD1. This CDR3 comprises 15 residues. Losses at the gene ends were 5 bases for V and 6 bases for J; bases not matched to a gene: 7. The V gene's germline CDR1 is SGHTA and CDR2 FQGNSA. CDR3 region: CASSPGQGIAGELFF. The CDR3 coding sequence is TGTGCCAGCAGCCCCGGACAGGGGATAGCCGGGGAGCTGTTTTTT.

Turning to this clone: The junction and the germline gene differ at one end; a read error may be behind it. The genes are TRBV27 and TRBJ2-3; 9 positions agree with TRBD2. The CDR3 length is 12 residues. Germline V lookup: CDR1 MNHEY, CDR2 SMNVEV (reference sequence). This CDR3 is CASSFPAGGLDF. CDR3 nucleotides: TGTGCCAGCAGTTTCCCTGCGGGAGGGCTGGATTTT.